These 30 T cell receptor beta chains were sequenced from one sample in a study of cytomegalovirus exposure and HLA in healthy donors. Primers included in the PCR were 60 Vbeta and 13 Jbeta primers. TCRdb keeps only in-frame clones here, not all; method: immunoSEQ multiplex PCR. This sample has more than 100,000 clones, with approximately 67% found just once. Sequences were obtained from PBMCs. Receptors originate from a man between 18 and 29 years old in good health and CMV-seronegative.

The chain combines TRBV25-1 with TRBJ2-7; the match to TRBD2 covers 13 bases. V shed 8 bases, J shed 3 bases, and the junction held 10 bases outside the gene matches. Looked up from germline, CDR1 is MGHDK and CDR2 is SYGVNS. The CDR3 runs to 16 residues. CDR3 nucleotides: TGTGCCAGCCTAGGGACTAGCGGGGCGGGAAGCTACGAGCAGTACTTC. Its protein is CASLGTSGAGSYEQYF.

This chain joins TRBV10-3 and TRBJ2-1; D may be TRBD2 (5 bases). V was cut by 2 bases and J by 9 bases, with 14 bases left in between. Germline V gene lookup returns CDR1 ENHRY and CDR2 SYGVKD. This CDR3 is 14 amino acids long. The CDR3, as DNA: TGTGCCATCAGTGAGGGGCTCGGGGTGGTTGAGCAGTTCTTC. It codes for CAISEGLGVVEQFF.

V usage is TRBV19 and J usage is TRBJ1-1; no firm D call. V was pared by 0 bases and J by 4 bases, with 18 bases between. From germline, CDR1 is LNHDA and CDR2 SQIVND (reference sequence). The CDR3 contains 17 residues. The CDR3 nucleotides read TGTGCCAGTAGTATAGATTCTCCGAGGGTGACGGCCACTGAAGCTTTCTTT. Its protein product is CASSIDSPRVTATEAFF.

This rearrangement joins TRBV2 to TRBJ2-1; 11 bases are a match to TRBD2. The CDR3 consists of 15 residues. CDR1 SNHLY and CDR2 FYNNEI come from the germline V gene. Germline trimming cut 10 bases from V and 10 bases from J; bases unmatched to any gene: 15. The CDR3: CATKSTSGAFGEQFF. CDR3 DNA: TGTGCCACCAAATCGACTAGCGGGGCCTTTGGGGAGCAGTTCTTC.

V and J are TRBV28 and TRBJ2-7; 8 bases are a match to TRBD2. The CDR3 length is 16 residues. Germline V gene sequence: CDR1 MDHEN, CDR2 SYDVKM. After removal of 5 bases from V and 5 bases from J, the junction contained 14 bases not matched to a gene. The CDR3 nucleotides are TGTGCCAGCAGTGGATCCACAGCGGGGGCCCTCCACGAGCAGTACTTC. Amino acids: CASSGSTAGALHEQYF.

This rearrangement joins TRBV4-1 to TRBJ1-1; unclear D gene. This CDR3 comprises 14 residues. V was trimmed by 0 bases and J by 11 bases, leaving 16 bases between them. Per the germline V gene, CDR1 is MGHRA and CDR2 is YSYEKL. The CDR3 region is CASSQELGVGDAFF. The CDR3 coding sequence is TGCGCCAGCAGCCAAGAGCTCGGGGTTGGTGACGCTTTCTTT.

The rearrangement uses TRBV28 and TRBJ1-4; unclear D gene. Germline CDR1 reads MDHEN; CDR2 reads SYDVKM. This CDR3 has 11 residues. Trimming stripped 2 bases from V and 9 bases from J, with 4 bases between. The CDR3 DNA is TGTGCCAGCAGTTTAGGGCAAAAACTGTTTTTT. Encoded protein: CASSLGQKLFF.

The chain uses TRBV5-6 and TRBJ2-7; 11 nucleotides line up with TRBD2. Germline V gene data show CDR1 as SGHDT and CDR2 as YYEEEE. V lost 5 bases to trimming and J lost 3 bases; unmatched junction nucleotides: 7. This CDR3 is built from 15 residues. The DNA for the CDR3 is TGTGCCAGCAGGGAAACTAGCGGGAGCATCTACGAGCAGTACTTC. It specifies CASRETSGSIYEQYF.

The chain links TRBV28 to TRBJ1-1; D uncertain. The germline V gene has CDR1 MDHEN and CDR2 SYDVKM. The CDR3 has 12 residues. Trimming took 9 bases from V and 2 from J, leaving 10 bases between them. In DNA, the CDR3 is TGTGCCAGTACCGATCTAAACACTGAAGCTTTCTTT. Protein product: CASTDLNTEAFF.

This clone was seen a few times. The CDR3 nucleotides read TGTGCCAGCAGTGACCAGGGACATTCTAAAGGCTACACCTTC. It specifies CASSDQGHSKGYTF. The chain has TRBV6-1 and TRBJ1-2; perhaps TRBD1 as D (6 bases). Per the germline V gene, CDR1 is MNHNS and CDR2 is SASEGT. This CDR3 contains 14 residues. V was trimmed by 3 bases and J by 8 bases, leaving 16 bases between them.

This chain's CDR3 is CASSPFIAQSDSYGYTF. For the CDR3, the DNA is TGTGCCAGCAGCCCATTCATCGCACAGTCGGATTCATATGGCTACACCTTC. The gene calls are TRBV28 and TRBJ1-2; D not certain. The CDR3 loop spans 17 amino acids. The germline CDR1 and CDR2 sequences are MDHEN and SYDVKM. Trimming took off 6 bases at V and 5 bases at J, with 25 bases between the two ends.

The CDR3 protein is CATSTFNRGPIDYEQYF. As DNA, the CDR3 is TGTGCCACCAGCACCTTTAACAGGGGCCCGATTGATTACGAGCAGTACTTC. V is TRBV15 and J is TRBJ2-5, with 7 bases aligning to TRBD1. The J call may be in error: the DNA end matches TRBJ2-7 better. This CDR3 has 17 amino acids. The V gene's germline CDR1 is LNHNV and CDR2 YYDKDF (reference sequence).

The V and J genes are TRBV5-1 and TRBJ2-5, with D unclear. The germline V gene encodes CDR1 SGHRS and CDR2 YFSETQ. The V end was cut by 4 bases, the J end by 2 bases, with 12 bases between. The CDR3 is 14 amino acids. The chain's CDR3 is CASSQSILQETQYF. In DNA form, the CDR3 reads TGCGCCAGCAGCCAATCTATACTGCAAGAGACCCAGTACTTC. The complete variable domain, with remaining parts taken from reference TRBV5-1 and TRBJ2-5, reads KAGVTQTPRYLIKTRGQQVTLSCSPISGHRSVSWYQQTPGQGLQFLFEYFSETQRNKGNFPGRFSGRQFSNSRSEMNVSTLELGDSALYLCASSQSILQETQYFGPGTRLLVL.

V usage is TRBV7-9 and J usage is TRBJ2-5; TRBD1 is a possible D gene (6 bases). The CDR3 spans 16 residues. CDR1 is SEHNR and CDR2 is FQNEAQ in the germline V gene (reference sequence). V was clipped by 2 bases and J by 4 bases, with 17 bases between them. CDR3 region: CASSLSGTKQGETQYF. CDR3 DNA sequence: TGTGCCAGCAGCTTATCTGGGACAAAACAGGGAGAGACCCAGTACTTC.

The CDR3 nucleotides read TGTGCCAGCAGCTTGGGCAGGGGGCCCGGGCGGGCCCAGTACTTC. Amino acid sequence: CASSLGRGPGRAQYF. The gene calls are TRBV5-6 and TRBJ2-5, with 8 bases fitting TRBD1. CDR1 is SGHDT, CDR2 YYEEEE, per germline. The CDR3 runs to 15 residues. The junction had 10 bases not matched to a gene; V was cut back by 0 bases and J by 9 bases.

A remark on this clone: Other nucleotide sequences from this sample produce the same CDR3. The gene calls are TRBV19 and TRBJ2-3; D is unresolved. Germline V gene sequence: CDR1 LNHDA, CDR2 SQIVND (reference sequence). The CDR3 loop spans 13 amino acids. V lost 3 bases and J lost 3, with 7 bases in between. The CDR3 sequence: CASSIKRTDTQYF. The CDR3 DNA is TGTGCCAGTAGTATCAAGAGAACAGATACGCAGTATTTT. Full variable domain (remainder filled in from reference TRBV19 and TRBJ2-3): DGGITQSPKYLFRKEGQNVTLSCEQNLNHDAMYWYRQDPGQGLRLIYYSQIVNDFQKGDIAEGYSVSREKKESFPLTVTSAQKNPTAFYLCASSIKRTDTQYFGPGTRLTVL.

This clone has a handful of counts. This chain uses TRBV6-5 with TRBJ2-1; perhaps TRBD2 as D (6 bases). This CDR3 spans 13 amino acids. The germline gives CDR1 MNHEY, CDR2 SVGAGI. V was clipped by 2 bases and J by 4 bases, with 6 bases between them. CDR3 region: CASSYGGYNEQFF. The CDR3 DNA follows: TGTGCCAGCAGTTACGGAGGGTACAATGAGCAGTTCTTC.

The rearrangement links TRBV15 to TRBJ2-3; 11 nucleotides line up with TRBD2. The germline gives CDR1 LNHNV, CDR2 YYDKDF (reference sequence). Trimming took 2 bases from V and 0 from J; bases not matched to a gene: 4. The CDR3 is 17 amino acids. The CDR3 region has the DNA TGTGCCACCAGCAGATCGACTAGCGGGATGAGCACAGATACGCAGTATTTT. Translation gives CATSRSTSGMSTDTQYF.

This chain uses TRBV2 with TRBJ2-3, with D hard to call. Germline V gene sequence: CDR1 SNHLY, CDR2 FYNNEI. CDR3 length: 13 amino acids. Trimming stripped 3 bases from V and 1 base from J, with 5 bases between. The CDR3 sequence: CASSETGTDTQYF. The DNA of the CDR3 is TGTGCCAGCAGTGAGACTGGCACAGATACGCAGTATTTT.

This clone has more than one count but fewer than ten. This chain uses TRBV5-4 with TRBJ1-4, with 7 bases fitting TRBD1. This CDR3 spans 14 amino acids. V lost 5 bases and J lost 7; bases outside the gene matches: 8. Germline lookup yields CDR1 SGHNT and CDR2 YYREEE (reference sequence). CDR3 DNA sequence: TGTGCCAGCAGTTTGACAGGGTTTAGTGAAAAACTGTTTTTT. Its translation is CASSLTGFSEKLFF.

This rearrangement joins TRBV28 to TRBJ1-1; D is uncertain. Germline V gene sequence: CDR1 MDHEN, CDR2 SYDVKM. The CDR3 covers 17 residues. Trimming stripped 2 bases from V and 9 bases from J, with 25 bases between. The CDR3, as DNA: TGTGCCAGCAGTTTAACTAGCAGGTTCGGCGGTTTAAGACAAGCTTTCTTT. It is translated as CASSLTSRFGGLRQAFF.

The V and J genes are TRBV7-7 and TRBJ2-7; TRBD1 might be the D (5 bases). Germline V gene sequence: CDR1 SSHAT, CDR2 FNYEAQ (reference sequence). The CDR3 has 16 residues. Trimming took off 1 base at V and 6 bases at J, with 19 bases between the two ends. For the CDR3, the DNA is TGTGCCAGCAGCTTAGATGGGGCCCCGATTGGTTGCGAGCAGTACTTC. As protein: CASSLDGAPIGCEQYF.

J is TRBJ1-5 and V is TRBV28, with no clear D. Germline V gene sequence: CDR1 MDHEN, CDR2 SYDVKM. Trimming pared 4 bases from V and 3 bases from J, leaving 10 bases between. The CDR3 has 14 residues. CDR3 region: CASSSPGDNQPQHF. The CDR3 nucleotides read TGTGCCAGCAGTTCCCCCGGGGACAATCAGCCCCAGCATTTT.

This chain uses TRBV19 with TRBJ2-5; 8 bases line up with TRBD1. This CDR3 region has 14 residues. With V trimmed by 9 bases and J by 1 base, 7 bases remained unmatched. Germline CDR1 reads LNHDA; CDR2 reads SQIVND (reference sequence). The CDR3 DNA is TGTGCCAGCCACGGACAGGGAGGCCAAGAGACCCAGTACTTC. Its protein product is CASHGQGGQETQYF.

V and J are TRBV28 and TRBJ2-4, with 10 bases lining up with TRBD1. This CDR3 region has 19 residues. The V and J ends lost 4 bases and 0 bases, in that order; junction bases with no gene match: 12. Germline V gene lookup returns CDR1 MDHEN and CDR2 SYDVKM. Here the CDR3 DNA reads TGTGCCAGCAGTTCCCCCGGGACAGGGGAGTTAGTAGCCAAAAACATTCAGTACTTC. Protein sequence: CASSSPGTGELVAKNIQYF.

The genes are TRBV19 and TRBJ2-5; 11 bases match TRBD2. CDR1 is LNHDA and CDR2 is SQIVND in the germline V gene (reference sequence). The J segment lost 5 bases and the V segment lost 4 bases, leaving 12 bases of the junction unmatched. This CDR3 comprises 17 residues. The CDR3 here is CASSRVAGGPAGETQYF. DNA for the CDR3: TGTGCCAGTAGTAGAGTAGCGGGAGGGCCCGCGGGTGAGACCCAGTACTTC.

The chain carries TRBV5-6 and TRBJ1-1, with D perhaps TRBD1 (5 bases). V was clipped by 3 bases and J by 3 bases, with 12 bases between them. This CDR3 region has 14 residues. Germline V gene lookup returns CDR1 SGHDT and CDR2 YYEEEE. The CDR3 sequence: CASSSSTAYTEAFF. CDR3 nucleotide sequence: TGTGCCAGCAGCTCCTCGACAGCCTACACTGAAGCTTTCTTT.

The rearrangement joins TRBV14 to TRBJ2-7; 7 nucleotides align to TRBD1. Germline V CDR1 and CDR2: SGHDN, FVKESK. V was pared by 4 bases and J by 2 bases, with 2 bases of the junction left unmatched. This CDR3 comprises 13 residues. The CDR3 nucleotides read TGTGCCAGCAGCCGGGGACAGCCCTACGAGCAGTACTTC. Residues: CASSRGQPYEQYF.

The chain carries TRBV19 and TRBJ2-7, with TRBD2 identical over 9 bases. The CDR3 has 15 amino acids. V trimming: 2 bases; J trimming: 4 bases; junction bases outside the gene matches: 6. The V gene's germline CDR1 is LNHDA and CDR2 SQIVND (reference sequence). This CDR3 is CASSISSGRMYEQYF. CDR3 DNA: TGTGCCAGTAGTATATCGAGCGGGAGGATGTACGAGCAGTACTTC.

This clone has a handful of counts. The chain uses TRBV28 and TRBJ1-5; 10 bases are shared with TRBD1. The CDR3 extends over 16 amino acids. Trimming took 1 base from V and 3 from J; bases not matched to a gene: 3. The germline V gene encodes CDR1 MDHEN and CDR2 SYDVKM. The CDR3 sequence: CASSLSGQGYNQPQHF. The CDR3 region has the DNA TGTGCCAGCAGTTTATCGGGACAGGGGTACAATCAGCCCCAGCATTTT.